This T cell receptor beta chain is drawn from a study of blood T cell repertoires in COVID-19. Background on the study: Acute and convalescent COVID-19 samples came from the United States, Italy and Spain. Sample material is recorded as cDNA or gDNA derived from T cells, B-cell-depleted T cells, or PBMCs.

CDR3 length: 15 amino acids. Germline V gene lookup returns CDR1 KGHSH and CDR2 LQKENI. J lost 5 bases, V lost 6 bases, and 8 bases had no gene match. Sequenced by immunoSEQ multiplex PCR; TCRdb stores in-frame clones only, minus some. The sample lists about 100,000 clones, roughly 80% occurring once. V and J are TRBV18 and TRBJ1-3, with 9 bases that match TRBD1. Sequencing used peripheral blood. The receptor comes from a woman aged 80 or over with active or convalescent COVID-19. CDR3 coding DNA: TGTGCCAGCTCTCCCGGGACAGGGTCGAGAAACACCATATATTTT. Translation: CASSPGTGSRNTIYF.